The 14 T cell receptor beta chains presented below share a single source sample, sequenced in a study of PD-1 blockade in classical Hodgkin lymphoma (TCRdb year 2020). This specimen's time point label, per the study, means: cycle 2 day 1 (C2D1) of nivolumab. Relapse after autologous stem cell transplantation had occurred in all trial patients, and cohorts A, B and C were distinguished by prior brentuximab vedotin exposure. The method behind the library was the immunoSEQ multiplex PCR assay. TCRdb's version of the immuneACCESS table is confined to in-frame rearrangements and falls short of the full clone set. An unresolved V gene accounts for under half of the shortfall where checked; the remainder is of unknown origin. The sample data list 80,000 to 100,000 clones, and around 81% of these were observed just once. The ten largest account for 16% of the sample. The input for sequencing was peripheral blood mononuclear cells (PBMCs), taken before the second cycle of nivolumab. The receptors derive from a human donor with classical Hodgkin lymphoma.

This clone appeared a few times. The J gene is TRBJ2-1, the V gene TRBV6-1; perhaps D is TRBD1 or TRBD2 (5 bases each). This CDR3 is built from 14 residues. The V and J ends lost 1 base and 7 bases respectively, with 11 bases between them. CDR1 and CDR2 (germline): MNHNS, SASEGT. The CDR3, as DNA: TGTGCCAGCAGTGAAGGAGCAGGGACGAATGAGCAGTTCTTC. It specifies CASSEGAGTNEQFF.

V and J are TRBV28 and TRBJ2-7, with a tentative D call TRBD2 (5 bases). Trimming left V 5 bases short and J 4 bases short, with 9 bases between. The length of the CDR3 is 12 residues. CDR1 MDHEN and CDR2 SYDVKM come from the germline V gene. CDR3 in amino acids: CASSPPGYEQYF. CDR3 DNA sequence: TGTGCCAGCAGTCCCCCGGGGTACGAGCAGTACTTC. The full variable domain, its missing parts supplied by reference TRBV28 and TRBJ2-7, is DVKVTQSSRYLVKRTGEKVFLECVQDMDHENMFWYRQDPGLGLRLIYFSYDVKMKEKGDIPEGYSVSREKKERFSLILESASTNQTSMYLCASSPPGYEQYFGPGTRLTVT.

V usage is TRBV7-9 and J usage is TRBJ2-1; 10 bases match TRBD2. The CDR3 is 15 residues long. Unmatched junction bases numbered 4, after V lost 5 bases and J lost 3 bases. Germline CDR1 and CDR2: SEHNR and FQNEAQ (reference sequence). The CDR3 DNA follows: TGTGCCAGCAGCCACCGGACTAGCGGCTACAATGAGCAGTTCTTC. Translating it yields CASSHRTSGYNEQFF. Filled out from reference TRBV7-9 and TRBJ2-1, the complete variable domain reads DTGVSQNPRHKITKRGQNVTFRCDPISEHNRLYWYRQTLGQGPEFLTYFQNEAQLEKSRLLSDRFSAERPKGSFSTLEIQRTEQGDSAMYLCASSHRTSGYNEQFFGPGTRLTVL.

This clone was recorded once. The gene calls are TRBV19 and TRBJ1-5; 8 bases are a match to TRBD1. The CDR3 is 18 residues long. Per germline, CDR1 LNHDA and CDR2 SQIVND (reference sequence). The ends lost 5 bases at V and 2 bases at J; junction bases unmatched: 14. This CDR3 is CASSSGTGLMGGNQPQHF. CDR3 coding DNA: TGTGCCAGTAGTTCGGGGACAGGCTTGATGGGAGGCAATCAGCCCCAGCATTTT.

The chain combines TRBV7-9 with TRBJ2-2; D is unresolved. Germline lookup yields CDR1 SEHNR and CDR2 FQNEAQ (reference sequence). The CDR3 has 12 amino acids. V was trimmed by 5 bases and J by 8 bases, leaving 9 bases between them. DNA of the CDR3: TGTGCCAGCAGCCAGACACTGGGGGAGCTGTTTTTT. Translating gives CASSQTLGELFF.

The genes are TRBV6-5 and TRBJ1-2; 8 nucleotides agree with TRBD1. Germline V CDR1 and CDR2: MNHEY, SVGAGI. This CDR3 region has 15 residues. V was pared by 10 bases and J by 3 bases, with 13 bases of the junction left unmatched. DNA of the CDR3: TGTGCCACCATCAGGGGGCTAGGTGAGGACTATGGCTACACCTTC. It specifies CATIRGLGEDYGYTF.

The V and J genes are TRBV6-6 and TRBJ2-1; 7 bases are a match to TRBD2. The CDR3 has 16 residues. Germline lookup yields CDR1 MNHNY and CDR2 SVGAGI (reference sequence). With V trimmed by 0 bases and J by 7 bases, 9 bases remained unmatched. The chain's CDR3 is CASSYSIGGSINEQFF. CDR3 DNA: TGTGCCAGCAGTTACTCTATCGGCGGGAGCATTAATGAGCAGTTCTTC.

The chain couples TRBV19 to TRBJ2-3; 11 nucleotides match TRBD1. V shed 4 bases and J 3 bases; nucleotides not matched to a gene: 3. The CDR3 runs 15 residues. The germline V gene has CDR1 LNHDA and CDR2 SQIVND (reference sequence). The CDR3 coding sequence is TGTGCCAGTAGTAAACGGGACAGGGGGACAGATACGCAGTATTTT. This codes for CASSKRDRGTDTQYF.

V gene TRBV11-2 combines with J gene TRBJ2-2, with 7 positions matching TRBD1. CDR1 and CDR2 from the germline V gene are SGHAT and FQNNGV. V trimming: 4 bases; J trimming: 2 bases; junction bases outside the gene matches: 4. The CDR3 totals 15 residues. CDR3: CASSSGQVNTGELFF. The CDR3 bases are TGTGCCAGCAGCTCCGGACAGGTCAACACCGGGGAGCTGTTTTTT.

V and J are TRBV5-1 and TRBJ2-6; TRBD1 matches 12 bases. This CDR3 spans 18 amino acids. With 4 bases clipped from V and 4 bases from J, the junction kept 9 bases outside the gene matches. Germline V gene lookup returns CDR1 SGHRS and CDR2 YFSETQ. DNA of the CDR3: TGCGCCAGCAGCCGGCCCCGGGACAGGGGGCTAGGGGCCAACGTCCTGACTTTC. Its translation is CASSRPRDRGLGANVLTF.

V usage is TRBV5-6 and J usage is TRBJ2-7; D unclear. Germline V gives CDR1 SGHDT, CDR2 YYEEEE. V shed 4 bases and J shed 4 bases, with 6 bases lying between them. The CDR3 runs 11 residues. CDR3 nucleotide sequence: TGTGCCAGCAGCACCACGTACGAGCAGTACTTC. As protein: CASSTTYEQYF.

The chain joins TRBV5-1 to TRBJ1-2, with D maybe TRBD1 (5 bases). The CDR3 has 14 residues. V shed 1 base and J shed 4 bases, with 11 bases lying between them. In germline, CDR1 is SGHRS, CDR2 YFSETQ. CDR3 residues: CASSLSQGAYGYTF. CDR3 coding DNA: TGCGCCAGCAGCTTGAGTCAGGGCGCCTATGGCTACACCTTC.

V usage is TRBV7-3 and J usage is TRBJ2-5; TRBD1 or TRBD2 may be the D gene (5 bases each). This CDR3 has 15 residues. Germline CDR1 SGHTA, CDR2 FQGTGA. Trimming shortened V by 0 bases and J by 5 bases, and 13 bases separated the two germline ends. The CDR3 DNA is TGTGCCAGCAGCTTAACGGGCGGAGAGGGGGAGACCCAGTACTTC. Amino acids: CASSLTGGEGETQYF.

The genes are TRBV6-1 and TRBJ2-1; 7 bases line up with TRBD1. This CDR3 has 13 residues. From germline, CDR1 is MNHNS and CDR2 SASEGT. V lost 8 bases and J lost 3; bases outside the gene matches: 4. CDR3 sequence: CASSWTGYNEQFF. The CDR3 DNA follows: TGTGCCAGCTCATGGACAGGCTACAATGAGCAGTTCTTC.